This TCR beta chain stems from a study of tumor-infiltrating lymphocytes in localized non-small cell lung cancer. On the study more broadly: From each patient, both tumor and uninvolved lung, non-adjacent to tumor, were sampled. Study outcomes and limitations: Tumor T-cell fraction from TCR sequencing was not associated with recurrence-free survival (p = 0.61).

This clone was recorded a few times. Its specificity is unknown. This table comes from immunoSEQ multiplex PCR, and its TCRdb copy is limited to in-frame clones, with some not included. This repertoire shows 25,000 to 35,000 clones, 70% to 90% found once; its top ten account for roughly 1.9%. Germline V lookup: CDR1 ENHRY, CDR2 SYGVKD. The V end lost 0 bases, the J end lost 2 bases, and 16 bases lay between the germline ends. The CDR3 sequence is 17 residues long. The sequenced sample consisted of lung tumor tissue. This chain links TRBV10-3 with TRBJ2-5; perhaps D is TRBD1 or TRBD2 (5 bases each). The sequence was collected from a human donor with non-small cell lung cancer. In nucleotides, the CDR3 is TGTGCCATCAGTGAGTCAACCGGGGCCGCACTACAAGAGACCCAGTACTTC. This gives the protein CAISESTGAALQETQYF.